These T cell receptor beta chains were read from a single sample in a study of regulatory T cells in long-lasting Graves disease. TCRdb passed the multiplex PCR reads through MiXCR, listing each CDR3 protein once. The sample includes 650,000 to 700,000 distinct CDR3 sequences, 25% to 30% of them seen just once. The sequencing here drew on peripheral blood mononuclear cells (PBMCs), taken when the disease was refractory, from a patient treated with antithyroid drugs. These receptors came from a female donor with Graves disease. Each CDR3 is given with its conserved first and last residue. A D gene is named only where the DNA matches it firmly. Only part of the rows carry a size: once, few, many, or a class if the clone is expanded.

-	-	TRBV10-2	TRBJ2-5	TGCGCCAGCGGTAGGGATCACCAAGAGACCCAGTACTTC	CASGRDHQETQYF
few	-	TRBV29-1	TRBJ1-1	TGCAGCGCCGGGGACTACACGAACACTGAAGCTTTCTTT	CSAGDYTNTEAFF
-	-	TRBV6-5	TRBJ2-7	TGTGCCAGCAGTTACTCAAACGCCCGAGCCTACGAGCAGTACTTC	CASSYSNARAYEQYF
-	-	TRBV7-9	TRBJ1-2	TGTGCCAGCAGCACCCCCGGGTCTGGCTACACCTTC	CASSTPGSGYTF
-	TRBD1	TRBV6-2/TRBV6-3	TRBJ1-6	TGTGCCAGCAGACCGACAGGGTTAGAATCACCCCTCCACTTT	CASRPTGLESPLHF
-	TRBD1	TRBV27	TRBJ2-7	TGTGCCAGCAGTTCACGGGACAGGGGGCACACCTACGAGCAGTACTTC	CASSSRDRGHTYEQYF
-	-	TRBV11-1	TRBJ1-1	TGTGCCAGCAGCTACAAAGAGGGCTCTGAAGCTTTCTTT	CASSYKEGSEAFF
-	-	TRBV3-1	TRBJ1-1	TGTGCCAGCAGCCAGCATACAGGGAACACTGAAGCTTTCTTT	CASSQHTGNTEAFF
few	-	TRBV28	TRBJ1-4	TGTGCCAGCAGTTTGGGGGGGGGCTTTGAAAAACTGTTTTTT	CASSLGGGFEKLFF
many	-	TRBV28	TRBJ2-5	TGTGCCAGCAGTGCACCAGAGACCCAGTACTTC	CASSAPETQYF